These 6 T cell receptor beta chains share one sample of origin, sequenced in a study of T cell responses to AZD1222 COVID-19 vaccine. Sequencing used immunoSEQ multiplex PCR; TCRdb keeps in-frame clones, though not all of them. This table has more than 70,000 clones, nearly 90% appearing once. Here the sequenced sample was peripheral blood, taken on day 0 of AZD1222 vaccination. Receptors were obtained from an adult in good health.

The chain carries TRBV27 and TRBJ1-5, with D unresolved. From germline, CDR1 is MNHEY and CDR2 SMNVEV (reference sequence). V dropped 6 bases and J dropped 0 bases, with 12 bases sitting between them. The CDR3 has 15 residues. This chain's CDR3 is CASRLLPYSNQPQHF. The CDR3 nucleotides read TGTGCCAGCAGGCTCCTCCCTTATAGCAATCAGCCCCAGCATTTT.

CDR3 loop: CASSYRAGGRLTGELFF. CDR3 nucleotide sequence: TGTGCCAGCAGTTACAGAGCGGGAGGAAGATTGACCGGGGAGCTGTTTTTT. This chain uses TRBV6-2 or TRBV6-3 with TRBJ2-2; 9 bases are a match to TRBD2. V lost 2 bases and J lost 5; bases outside the gene matches: 9. The CDR3 contains 17 residues. CDR1 and CDR2 from the germline V gene are MNHEY and SVGEGT.

This clone came up once. The V call is TRBV11-3, the J call TRBJ1-1; D may be TRBD1 (5 bases). Per the germline V gene, CDR1 is SGHNT and CDR2 is YENEEA. The V end was cut by 5 bases, the J end by 12 bases, with 19 bases between. CDR3 length equals 13 residues. This CDR3 is CASSKENLGDTFF. Here the CDR3 DNA reads TGTGCCAGCAGCAAAGAGAACCTAGGGGATACTTTCTTT. The variable domain in full, with the rest retrieved from reference TRBV11-3 and TRBJ1-1, is EAGVVQSPRYKIIEKKQPVAFWCNPISGHNTLYWYLQNLGQGPELLIRYENEEAVDDSQLPKDRFSAERLKGVDSTLKIQPAELGDSAVYLCASSKENLGDTFFGQGTRLTVV.

J is TRBJ2-7 and V is TRBV7-9; maybe TRBD2 (6 bases). The CDR3 totals 14 residues. In germline, CDR1 is SEHNR, CDR2 FQNEAQ (reference sequence). V lost 3 bases, J lost 0 bases, and 9 bases lay in between. CDR3: CASSFRDSSYEQYF. The CDR3, as DNA: TGTGCCAGCAGCTTCCGGGACTCCTCCTACGAGCAGTACTTC.

The chain has TRBV19 and TRBJ1-2, with TRBD1 matching over 7 bases. There are 16 residues in the CDR3. Looked up from germline, CDR1 is LNHDA and CDR2 is SQIVND (reference sequence). V was clipped by 3 bases and J by 2 bases; unmatched bases: 9. CDR3 sequence: CASSILHSTGNYGYTF. The CDR3 nucleotides read TGTGCCAGTAGTATTCTCCACTCGACAGGGAACTATGGCTACACCTTC.

The chain recombines TRBV24-1 with TRBJ2-2; D gene uncertain. Germline lookup yields CDR1 KGHDR and CDR2 SFDVKD. This CDR3 is 15 amino acids long. V shed 2 bases and J shed 0 bases, with 6 bases lying between them. The CDR3 sequence: CATSDSPSNTGELFF. The CDR3 DNA reads TGTGCCACCAGTGATTCACCATCGAACACCGGGGAGCTGTTTTTT.